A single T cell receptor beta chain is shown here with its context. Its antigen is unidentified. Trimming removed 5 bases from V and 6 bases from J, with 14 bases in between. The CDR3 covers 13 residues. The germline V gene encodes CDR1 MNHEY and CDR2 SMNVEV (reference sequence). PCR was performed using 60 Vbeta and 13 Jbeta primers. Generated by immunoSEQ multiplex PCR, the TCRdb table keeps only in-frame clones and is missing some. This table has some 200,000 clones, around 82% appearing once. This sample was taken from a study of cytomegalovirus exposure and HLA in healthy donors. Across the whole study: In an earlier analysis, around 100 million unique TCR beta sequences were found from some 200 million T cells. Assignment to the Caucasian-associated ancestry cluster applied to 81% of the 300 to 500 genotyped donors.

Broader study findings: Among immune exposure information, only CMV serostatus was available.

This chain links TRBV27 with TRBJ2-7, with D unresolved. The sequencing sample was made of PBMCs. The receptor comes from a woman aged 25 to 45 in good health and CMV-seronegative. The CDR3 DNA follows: TGTGCCAGCAGTGCACGTTGGAGTTCCGAGCAGTACTTC. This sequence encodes CASSARWSSEQYF.